Below are 22 T cell receptor beta chains sequenced from a single sample in a study of cytomegalovirus exposure and HLA in healthy donors. The PCR employed 60 Vbeta primers together with 13 Jbeta primers. Some clones are missing from TCRdb's copy, which holds only in-frame ones; the method was immunoSEQ multiplex PCR. The sample has tens of thousands of clones; around four fifths are singletons. Sample: PBMCs. The receptors come from a male donor in good health and CMV-seropositive.

The genes are TRBV9 and TRBJ2-1, with 11 bases matching TRBD1. Trimming cost V 0 bases and J 4 bases; bases outside gene matches: 9. The CDR3 consists of 18 residues. The germline V gene encodes CDR1 SGDLS and CDR2 YYNGEE. Written as DNA, the CDR3 is TGTGCCAGCAGCGTAGGCGCGGGACAGGGGGGGGTTTACAATGAGCAGTTCTTC. As protein: CASSVGAGQGGVYNEQFF.

This clone was found a few times. The chain has TRBV7-2 and TRBJ1-2; 8 bases line up with TRBD1. J gave up 1 base and V 3 bases, and 4 bases lay outside the gene matches. Looked up from germline, CDR1 is SGHTA and CDR2 is FQGNSA. The CDR3 consists of 15 residues. CDR3 coding DNA: TGTGCCAGCAGCTTCCGACAGGGGCTTAACTATGGCTACACCTTC. Protein sequence: CASSFRQGLNYGYTF.

The J gene is TRBJ1-3, the V gene TRBV7-2, with D unclear. V lost 1 base to trimming and J lost 0 bases, with 4 bases between them. Germline lookup yields CDR1 SGHTA and CDR2 FQGNSA. The CDR3 sequence is 14 residues long. The CDR3 protein is CASSLGSSGNTIYF. The CDR3 DNA follows: TGTGCCAGCAGCTTAGGCAGCTCTGGAAACACCATATATTTT.

The chain joins TRBV7-2 to TRBJ2-7; tentative D call: TRBD2 (6 bases). There are 15 residues in the CDR3. CDR1 and CDR2 (germline): SGHTA, FQGNSA. V was cut by 1 base and J by 2 bases, with 12 bases left in between. The DNA of the CDR3 is TGTGCCAGCAGCTTAGTAGGAGGGGCCCCCTACGAGCAGTACTTC. Amino acids: CASSLVGGAPYEQYF.

The chain carries TRBV5-5 and TRBJ1-2, with a possible D match to TRBD1 (5 bases). The CDR3 loop spans 15 amino acids. Germline V gene lookup returns CDR1 SGHKS and CDR2 YYEKEE (reference sequence). V was pared by 0 bases and J by 0 bases, with 9 bases between. For the CDR3, the DNA is TGTGCCAGCAGCTTGGAACAGGACCCTAACTATGGCTACACCTTC. Protein sequence: CASSLEQDPNYGYTF.

The DNA of the CDR3 is TGTGCCAGCAGCCACTATAAACGAGGGACAGGGGCTCAGCCCCAGCATTTT. It is translated as CASSHYKRGTGAQPQHF. J is TRBJ1-5 and V is TRBV5-6; 10 bases align to TRBD1. Germline trimming cut 4 bases from V and 6 bases from J; bases unmatched to any gene: 13. Germline V lookup: CDR1 SGHDT, CDR2 YYEEEE. The CDR3 runs 17 residues.

The rearrangement links TRBV30 to TRBJ1-1, with TRBD1 matching over 10 bases. Trimming at V came to 0 bases and at J to 0 bases, leaving 7 bases not matched to a gene. This CDR3 is built from 17 residues. The V gene's germline CDR1 is GTSNPN and CDR2 SVGIG (reference sequence). The CDR3 nucleotides read TGTGCCTGGAGTGTACGGGGACAGGGGCGTATGAACACTGAAGCTTTCTTT. Protein: CAWSVRGQGRMNTEAFF.

The chain recombines TRBV28 with TRBJ2-7; D is unresolved. Between the trimmed V and J ends, which lost 5 bases and 2 bases, there was a span of 10 bases. The CDR3 totals 13 residues. The germline V gene has CDR1 MDHEN and CDR2 SYDVKM. CDR3 amino acids: CASSPPSPYEQYF. Here the CDR3 DNA reads TGTGCCAGCAGTCCCCCCTCTCCCTACGAGCAGTACTTC.

This clone occurred once. This sequence joins TRBV5-4 and TRBJ2-7, with D tentatively TRBD1 (6 bases). The V end was cut by 3 bases, the J end by 3 bases, with 16 bases between. The CDR3 loop spans 15 amino acids. Germline-derived CDR1 and CDR2 are SGHNT and YYREEE (reference sequence). The CDR3 sequence is CASSSGNRENYEQYF. CDR3 sequence (DNA): TGTGCCAGCAGCTCTGGGAACAGGGAAAACTACGAGCAGTACTTC.

The chain combines TRBV4-1 with TRBJ2-7, with 11 bases identical to TRBD2. The CDR3 is 15 residues long. CDR1 and CDR2 (germline): MGHRA, YSYEKL. The J segment lost 5 bases and the V segment lost 5 bases, leaving 8 bases of the junction unmatched. Here the CDR3 reads CASSRPGLAEHEQYF. CDR3 coding DNA: TGCGCCAGCAGCAGGCCGGGACTAGCGGAACACGAGCAGTACTTC.

The genes are TRBV4-3 and TRBJ2-3, with 10 bases aligning to TRBD2. The CDR3 sequence is 17 residues long. The J segment lost 4 bases and the V segment lost 3 bases, leaving 10 bases of the junction unmatched. Germline CDR1 LGHNA, CDR2 YSLEER. CDR3 DNA: TGCGCCAGCAGCCAGGGAACCAGCGGGAGGGCCCCAGATACGCAGTATTTT. Translation: CASSQGTSGRAPDTQYF.

This clone has only a few counts. The genes are TRBV7-3 and TRBJ1-1, with a tentative D call TRBD1 (5 bases). The V gene lost 5 bases and the J gene lost 4 bases, with 14 bases spanning the gap. The CDR3 totals 14 residues. Germline CDR1 reads SGHTA; CDR2 reads FQGTGA. The CDR3 sequence is CASSPRQGSTEAFF. For the CDR3, the DNA is TGTGCCAGCAGCCCCCGGCAGGGAAGCACTGAAGCTTTCTTT.

CDR3 in amino acids: CASSPIAGGRSDTQYF. CDR3 nucleotides: TGTGCCAGCAGCCCAATAGCGGGAGGGCGGTCAGATACGCAGTATTTT. The rearrangement links TRBV7-2 to TRBJ2-3; 11 bases fit TRBD2. Unmatched junction bases numbered 8, after V lost 5 bases and J lost 4 bases. CDR1 and CDR2 (germline): SGHTA, FQGNSA. The CDR3 contains 16 residues.

This sequence joins TRBV5-1 and TRBJ2-4; TRBD1 aligns across 8 bases. V lost 1 base to trimming and J lost 8 bases; unmatched junction nucleotides: 11. Germline V gene lookup returns CDR1 SGHRS and CDR2 YFSETQ. The CDR3 has 16 residues. CDR3 amino acids: CASSLQGATNRDIQYF. The DNA of the CDR3 is TGCGCCAGCAGCTTGCAGGGGGCGACTAACAGGGACATTCAGTACTTC.

The chain combines TRBV11-2 with TRBJ1-6; D is uncertain. Trimming shortened V by 5 bases and J by 7 bases, and 12 bases separated the two germline ends. The CDR3 is made up of 14 amino acids. Germline values: CDR1 SGHAT, CDR2 FQNNGV. The CDR3 DNA sequence: TGTGCCAGCAGCGACTGGAGGGAGAATTCACCCCTCCACTTT. It is translated as CASSDWRENSPLHF.

The J gene is TRBJ1-2, the V gene TRBV21-1; TRBD1 was called by the table and not checked on the DNA. TRBV21-1 is listed as a pseudogene. This CDR3 has 15 amino acids. The CDR3 spells CASNQETASNYGYTF. Here the CDR3 DNA reads TGTGCCAGCAACCAGGAGACAGCTTCTAACTATGGCTACACCTTC.

CDR3 in DNA: TGTGCCAGCTCACCCGAAAGGGGTACTGAAGCTTTCTTT. This sequence encodes CASSPERGTEAFF. The genes are TRBV18 and TRBJ1-1, with a weak D call TRBD1 (5 bases). V was cut by 3 bases and J by 5 bases, with 10 bases left in between. CDR3 length equals 13 residues. Germline values: CDR1 KGHSH, CDR2 LQKENI.

The DNA for the CDR3 is TGCGCCAGCAGCTTGATGACAGGGAATAACGAGCAGTACTTC. This translates into CASSLMTGNNEQYF. The rearrangement joins TRBV5-1 to TRBJ2-7; the match to TRBD1 covers 7 bases. Trimming at V came to 1 base and at J to 5 bases, leaving 6 bases not matched to a gene. The CDR3 is 14 amino acids. Germline CDR1 SGHRS, CDR2 YFSETQ.

This chain links TRBV30 with TRBJ1-1; maybe TRBD1 (6 bases). V was clipped by 5 bases and J by 4 bases, with 11 bases between them. This CDR3 spans 12 amino acids. The germline V gene encodes CDR1 GTSNPN and CDR2 SVGIG (reference sequence). As DNA, the CDR3 is TGTGCCTGGGAACAGGGCGGCACTGAAGCTTTCTTT. It yields the protein CAWEQGGTEAFF.

This chain links TRBV9 with TRBJ2-2; 8 bases fit TRBD2. CDR1 is SGDLS and CDR2 is YYNGEE in the germline V gene. J gave up 6 bases and V 4 bases, and 14 bases lay outside the gene matches. The CDR3 is 17 residues long. The CDR3 DNA reads as TGTGCCAGCAGCTCTGGGACTAGGTTTCGGTTGGCCGGGGAGCTGTTTTTT. It encodes CASSSGTRFRLAGELFF.

This clone was counted once. This may be a read error: a much more frequent sequence differs by one nucleotide. This rearrangement joins TRBV5-6 to TRBJ2-7; 8 positions match TRBD1. The CDR3 length is 14 residues. Germline lookup yields CDR1 SGHDT and CDR2 YYEEEE. V lost 3 bases and J lost 0; bases outside the gene matches: 2. CDR3 in amino acids: CASSWTGSSYEQYF. For the CDR3, the DNA is TGTGCCAGCAGCTGGACAGGGAGCTCCTACGAGCAGTACTTC.

Here the CDR3 reads CASSYSGRPQFF. The CDR3 coding sequence is TGTGCCAGCAGCTATAGCGGGAGGCCACAGTTCTTC. This chain connects TRBV7-8 to TRBJ2-1, with 10 bases matching TRBD2. Germline trimming cut 4 bases from V and 13 bases from J; bases unmatched to any gene: 4. CDR3 length: 12 amino acids. CDR1 is SGHVS and CDR2 is FQNEAQ in the germline V gene.